These 16 T cell receptor beta chains were all obtained from the same sample, sequenced in a study of blood T cells in healthy people across ages. Combining a sample-barcoded 5' primer with a J-beta primer mix, a second PCR ran for roughly 7 to 12 cycles. TCRdb analysed the 5' RACE reads with MiXCR anew, one entry per CDR3 protein. Altogether fewer than 800,000 distinct CDR3 sequences are present, around 21% being singletons, with the ten largest covering 3% to 4%. The sequenced sample consisted of blood. These receptors were taken from a man aged 70-80 years in good health.

This clonotype was counted a few times. This chain joins TRBV9 and TRBJ2-3; D is ambiguous. Germline V gene sequence: CDR1 SGDLS, CDR2 YYNGEE. V gave up 0 bases and J gave up 3 bases, with 5 bases separating them. CDR3 size: 13 residues. CDR3 sequence: CASSVEQTDTQYF. The CDR3 nucleotides read TGTGCCAGCAGCGTAGAACAGACAGATACGCAGTATTTT.

In its sample, this clonotype was seen a few times. J is TRBJ1-1 and V is TRBV2; no firm D call. Germline loops: CDR1 SNHLY, CDR2 FYNNEI. V was cut by 7 bases and J by 1 base, with 10 bases left in between. The CDR3 totals 13 residues. The CDR3 region is CASKGTGNTEAFF. As DNA, the CDR3 is TGTGCCAGCAAGGGCACGGGGAACACTGAAGCTTTCTTT.

The rearrangement uses TRBV24-1 and TRBJ2-3; 8 positions agree with TRBD2. The germline gives CDR1 KGHDR, CDR2 SFDVKD. The V and J ends lost 0 bases and 5 bases, in that order; junction bases with no gene match: 6. The CDR3 length is 16 residues. CDR3 coding DNA: TGTGCCACCAGTGATTTGGGAGCGGGAGCAGAAGATACGCAGTATTTT. Its translation: CATSDLGAGAEDTQYF.

This chain links TRBV3-1 with TRBJ1-4; a possible D gene is TRBD1 (5 bases). The germline V and J ends were trimmed by 4 bases and 4 bases, with 10 bases remaining between them. CDR1 and CDR2 from the germline V gene are LGHDT and YNNKEL (reference sequence). The CDR3 is 14 residues long. As DNA, the CDR3 is TGTGCCAGCAGCCGGGGACCGAGTAATGAAAAACTGTTTTTT. Protein product: CASSRGPSNEKLFF.

Notes on this clonotype: A junction boundary mismatches the germline segment, possibly from a read error. This chain links TRBV20-1 with TRBJ2-3; D possibly corresponds to TRBD2 (8 bases). Germline CDR1 DFQATT, CDR2 SNEGSKA (reference sequence). The length of the CDR3 is 14 residues. The CDR3 here is CSAAHSGTADAQYF. CDR3 nucleotides: TGCAGTGCTGCTCATAGCGGGACAGCAGATGCGCAGTATTTT.

This clonotype has only a few counts. V and J are TRBV27 and TRBJ2-4; 7 bases are a match to TRBD1. With V trimmed by 5 bases and J by 6 bases, 10 bases remained unmatched. CDR3 length: 15 amino acids. The V gene's germline CDR1 is MNHEY and CDR2 SMNVEV (reference sequence). CDR3 DNA: TGTGCCAGCAGTCCCTCAGGGACAGAAGCAAACATTCAGTACTTC. Encoded protein: CASSPSGTEANIQYF.

This clonotype was seen many times. V usage is TRBV12-3 or TRBV12-4 and J usage is TRBJ2-2, with TRBD1 identical over 8 bases. The V gene end was trimmed by 3 bases and the J gene end by 9 bases; junction bases not matched to a gene: 9. This CDR3 region has 15 residues. The CDR3 protein is CASSFSGQAAWELFF. The CDR3 DNA follows: TGTGCCAGCAGTTTTTCGGGACAGGCGGCCTGGGAGCTGTTTTTT.

This CDR3 reads CASSLRNEETQYF. CDR3 DNA sequence: TGTGCCAGCAGCTTGAGAAACGAGGAGACCCAGTACTTC. This chain uses TRBV5-4 with TRBJ2-5, with D unclear. Trimming left V 1 base short and J 5 bases short, with 9 bases between. CDR3 size: 13 residues. Germline V lookup: CDR1 SGHNT, CDR2 YYREEE (reference sequence).

This rearrangement joins TRBV7-2 to TRBJ2-1; 12 bases fit TRBD2. Per germline, CDR1 SGHTA and CDR2 FQGNSA. After removal of 0 bases from V and 6 bases from J, the junction contained 6 bases not matched to a gene. The CDR3 is 17 residues long. The CDR3 DNA reads TGTGCCAGCAGCTTAGCGACTACTAGCGGGAGGCGCAATGAGCAGTTCTTC. Its protein is CASSLATTSGRRNEQFF.

This clonotype was counted only a few times. Germline and junction disagree at one end, which may indicate a read error. The V call is TRBV5-1, the J call TRBJ2-6; D might be TRBD1 or TRBD2, each matching 5 bases. The V gene's germline CDR1 is SGHRS and CDR2 YFSETQ. The CDR3 runs to 16 residues. CDR3 nucleotide sequence: TGCGCCAGCAGCTTGGCGGGACCCTCTGGGGCCAACGTCCTGGCTTTC. Its protein is CASSLAGPSGANVLAF.

The rearrangement links TRBV6-5 to TRBJ2-7, with 12 bases lining up with TRBD2. Unmatched junction bases numbered 3, after V lost 8 bases and J lost 1 base. The CDR3 spans 14 residues. Germline V gives CDR1 MNHEY, CDR2 SVGAGI. In DNA form, the CDR3 reads TGTGCCAGCGGACTAGCGGGGCCTTCCTACGAGCAGTACTTC. Translating it yields CASGLAGPSYEQYF.

This clonotype was seen more than once but under ten times. The chain combines TRBV29-1 with TRBJ2-3; D ambiguous. Trimming took 2 bases from V and 1 from J, leaving 13 bases between them. There are 15 residues in the CDR3. Germline V CDR1 and CDR2: SQVTM, ANQGSEA. The CDR3, as DNA: TGCAGCGTTGAATTTAGGGCAGGAGGCACAGATACGCAGTATTTT. It yields the protein CSVEFRAGGTDTQYF.

This clonotype was seen more than once but under ten times. This may arise from a read error, as a much more abundant clone is one base away. The CDR3 DNA reads as TGCAGCGCAATTTCCCCCCGGGAGAGCCGGGCAGATGAGCAGTTCTTC. Translating gives CSAISPRESRADEQFF. The chain has TRBV29-1 and TRBJ2-5; tentative D call: TRBD2 (6 bases). Judging by the DNA end, TRBJ2-1 fits better; the J call may be wrong. The CDR3 spans 16 residues. Germline V lookup: CDR1 SQVTM, CDR2 ANQGSEA.

The V call is TRBV3-1, the J call TRBJ2-1; D may be TRBD2 (5 bases). This CDR3 has 14 amino acids. From germline, CDR1 is LGHDT and CDR2 YNNKEL (reference sequence). Between the trimmed V and J ends, which lost 4 bases and 9 bases, there was a span of 16 bases. CDR3 bases: TGTGCCAGCAGCCTCCCTGGACGGGGTGCTGAGCAGTTCTTC. As protein: CASSLPGRGAEQFF.

CDR3 region: CASIRGGLADRASYEQYF. The CDR3 DNA is TGTGCCAGCATAAGGGGGGGCTTAGCCGATCGGGCCTCCTACGAGCAATACTTC. The chain carries TRBV28 and TRBJ2-5; TRBD2 is a possible D gene (7 bases). The CDR3 runs 18 residues. Germline V gene data show CDR1 as MDHEN and CDR2 as SYDVKM. Trimming took 7 bases from V and 14 from J, leaving 38 bases between them.

The chain recombines TRBV7-2 with TRBJ2-5; D is ambiguous. The CDR3 spans 15 residues. The germline V gene encodes CDR1 SGHTA and CDR2 FQGNSA. Trimming stripped 3 bases from V and 3 bases from J, with 14 bases between. CDR3 sequence: CASSFSGLGKETQYF. The CDR3 DNA sequence: TGTGCCAGCAGCTTTTCCGGGTTGGGTAAAGAGACCCAGTACTTC. Full variable domain (remainder filled in from reference TRBV7-2 and TRBJ2-5): GAGVSQSPSNKVTEKGKDVELRCDPISGHTALYWYRQSLGQGLEFLIYFQGNSAPDKSGLPSDRFSAERTGGSVSTLTIQRTQQEDSAVYLCASSFSGLGKETQYFGPGTRLLVL.